This TCR beta chain was documented in a study of Ad26.COV2.S vaccination and SARS-CoV-2 variants. Study context: Intramuscular Ad26.COV2.S doses were given once or twice, 56 days apart. Study results and caveats: Researchers cautioned that TCR breadth and depth analyses may have underestimated total T cell responses.

On this clone: Its matching antigen is unknown.

Sequencing used immunoSEQ multiplex PCR; TCRdb keeps in-frame clones, though not all of them. Among some 410,000 clones listed, roughly 90% were seen once. Treatment in this sample: some 19 received Ad26.COV2.S at low or high dose, single or two shots; roughly five received placebo; per-sample allocation not given. The samples were gathered on day 63 after the first injection of vaccine or placebo. Germline V gene lookup returns CDR1 KGHSH and CDR2 LQKENI. There are 14 residues in the CDR3. V was shortened by 2 bases and J by 0 bases, with 5 bases between the two germline ends. This receptor was identified in a person aged 18-65 years who received the Ad26.COV2.S COVID-19 vaccine or a placebo. Sample: peripheral blood, taken in a trial of Ad26.COV2.S vaccine versus placebo. The gene calls are TRBV18 and TRBJ1-3; no clear D. As DNA, the CDR3 is TGTGCCAGCTCACCAGGTGGCTCTGGAAACACCATATATTTT. It yields the protein CASSPGGSGNTIYF.